This T cell receptor (beta chain) derives from a study of human CD4 T cells and Enterobacteriaceae. Produced via immunoSEQ multiplex PCR; TCRdb's table is partial and in-frame only. This repertoire shows about 29,000 clones, roughly 80% found once; its top ten account for roughly 0.96%. This clone was detected only a few times. The memory gate held CD4+ cells that were not CD45RA+CCR7+CD95- naive cells, over 95% pure. Healthy donors' blood was sourced from blood donation centers in Switzerland. The sample comprised memory CD4+ T cells from blood. This clonotype originated in a human donor in good health.

The CDR3 spells CSVLTGDEQFF. The CDR3 nucleotides are TGCAGCGTTTTGACAGGGGATGAGCAGTTCTTC. The chain recombines TRBV29-1 with TRBJ2-1; 8 positions agree with TRBD1. From germline, CDR1 is SQVTM and CDR2 ANQGSEA. The CDR3 is 11 amino acids. V dropped 5 bases and J dropped 8; count of bases not matched to a gene: 2.